This T cell receptor beta chain was obtained from a study of T cell changes during pregnancy in multiple sclerosis. Sequencing used immunoSEQ multiplex PCR; TCRdb keeps in-frame clones, though not all of them. The table lists 65,000 to 75,000 clones, over 80% of them singletons. V dropped 5 bases and J dropped 2 bases, with 14 bases sitting between them. CDR3 length: 15 amino acids. Germline V CDR1 and CDR2: SGHTA, FQGNSA. The specimen comprised CD8+ T cells from peripheral blood mononuclear cells, sampled in the third trimester of pregnancy. The origin of this receptor is a female donor in good health, enrolled as a control in a pregnancy study. The chain employs TRBV7-2 and TRBJ2-3, with D possibly matching TRBD1 (5 bases). CDR3 loop: CASSPGSLYTDTQYF. The CDR3 bases are TGTGCCAGCAGCCCAGGGTCCCTATACACAGATACGCAGTATTTT.